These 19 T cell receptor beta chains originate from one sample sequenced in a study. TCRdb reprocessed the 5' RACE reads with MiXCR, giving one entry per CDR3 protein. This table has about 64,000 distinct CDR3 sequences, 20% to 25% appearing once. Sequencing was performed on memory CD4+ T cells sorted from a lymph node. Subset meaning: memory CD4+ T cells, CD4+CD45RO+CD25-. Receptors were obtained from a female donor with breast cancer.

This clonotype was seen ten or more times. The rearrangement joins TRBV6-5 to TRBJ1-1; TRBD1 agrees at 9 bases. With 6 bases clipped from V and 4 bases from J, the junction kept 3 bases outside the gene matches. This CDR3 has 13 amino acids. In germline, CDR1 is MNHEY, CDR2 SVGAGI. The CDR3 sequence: CASSTTGGTEAFF. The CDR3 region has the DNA TGTGCCAGCAGCACGACAGGGGGCACTGAAGCTTTCTTT.

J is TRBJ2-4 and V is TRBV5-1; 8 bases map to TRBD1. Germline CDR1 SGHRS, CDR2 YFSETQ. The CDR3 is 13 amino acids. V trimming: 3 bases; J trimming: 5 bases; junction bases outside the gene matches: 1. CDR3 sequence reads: CASSWGQENIQYF. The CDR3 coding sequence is TGCGCCAGCAGCTGGGGACAGGAAAACATTCAGTACTTC.

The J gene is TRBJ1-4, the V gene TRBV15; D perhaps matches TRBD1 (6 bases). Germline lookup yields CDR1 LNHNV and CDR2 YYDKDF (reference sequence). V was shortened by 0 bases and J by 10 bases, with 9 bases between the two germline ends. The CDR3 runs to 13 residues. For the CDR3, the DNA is TGTGCCACCAGCAGAGAAGGGGGAGGAAAACTGTTTTTT. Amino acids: CATSREGGGKLFF.

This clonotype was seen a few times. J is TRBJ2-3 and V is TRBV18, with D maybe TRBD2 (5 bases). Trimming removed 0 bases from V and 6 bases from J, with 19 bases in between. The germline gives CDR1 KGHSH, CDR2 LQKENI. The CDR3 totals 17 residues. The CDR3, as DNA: TGTGCCAGCTCACCACCGTTAGAAGATTTGGACTCGGATACGCAGTATTTT. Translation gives CASSPPLEDLDSDTQYF.

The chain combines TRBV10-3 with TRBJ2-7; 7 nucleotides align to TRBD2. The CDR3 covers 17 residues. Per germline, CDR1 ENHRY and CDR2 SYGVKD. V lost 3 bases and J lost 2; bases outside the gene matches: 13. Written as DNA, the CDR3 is TGTGCCATCAGTGAAGGGGCTAGCGGTTCATTCACCTACGAGCAGTACTTC. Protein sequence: CAISEGASGSFTYEQYF.

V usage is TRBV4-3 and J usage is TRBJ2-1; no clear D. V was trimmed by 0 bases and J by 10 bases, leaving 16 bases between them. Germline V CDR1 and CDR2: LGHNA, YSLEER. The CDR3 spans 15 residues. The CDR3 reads CASSQEHPPLGEQFF. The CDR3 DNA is TGCGCCAGCAGCCAAGAGCACCCCCCTCTGGGGGAGCAGTTCTTC.

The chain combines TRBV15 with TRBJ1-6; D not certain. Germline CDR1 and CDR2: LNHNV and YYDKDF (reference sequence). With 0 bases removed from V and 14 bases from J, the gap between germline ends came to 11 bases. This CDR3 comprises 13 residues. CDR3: CATSRDPAGTLHF. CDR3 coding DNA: TGTGCCACCAGCAGAGATCCGGCAGGAACCCTCCACTTT.

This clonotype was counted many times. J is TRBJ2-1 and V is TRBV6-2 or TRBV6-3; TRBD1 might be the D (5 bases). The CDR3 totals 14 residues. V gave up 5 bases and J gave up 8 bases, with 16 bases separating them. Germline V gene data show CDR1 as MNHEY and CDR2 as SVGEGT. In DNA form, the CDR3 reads TGTGCCAGCAGTCCTCGGCTTGGGGCGGATGAGCAGTTCTTC. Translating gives CASSPRLGADEQFF.

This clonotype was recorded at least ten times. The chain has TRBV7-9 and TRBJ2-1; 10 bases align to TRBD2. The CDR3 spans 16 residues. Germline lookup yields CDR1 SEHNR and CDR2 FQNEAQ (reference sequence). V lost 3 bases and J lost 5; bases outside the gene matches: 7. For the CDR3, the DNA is TGTGCCAGCAGCTTGTCACTAGCGGGATCCCACAATGAGCAGTTCTTC. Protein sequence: CASSLSLAGSHNEQFF.

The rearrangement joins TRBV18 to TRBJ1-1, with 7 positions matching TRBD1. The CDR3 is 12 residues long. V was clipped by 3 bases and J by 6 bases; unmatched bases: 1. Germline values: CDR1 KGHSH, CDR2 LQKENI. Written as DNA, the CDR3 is TGTGCCAGCTCACCCCAGGGGGCTGAAGCTTTCTTT. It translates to CASSPQGAEAFF.

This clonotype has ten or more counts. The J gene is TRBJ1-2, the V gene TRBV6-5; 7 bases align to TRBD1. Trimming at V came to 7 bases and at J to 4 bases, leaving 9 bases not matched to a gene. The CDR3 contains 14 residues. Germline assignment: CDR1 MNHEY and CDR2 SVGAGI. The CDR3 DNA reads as TGTGCCAGCAAGGGCGGGACAGCCTCCTATGGCTACACCTTC. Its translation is CASKGGTASYGYTF.

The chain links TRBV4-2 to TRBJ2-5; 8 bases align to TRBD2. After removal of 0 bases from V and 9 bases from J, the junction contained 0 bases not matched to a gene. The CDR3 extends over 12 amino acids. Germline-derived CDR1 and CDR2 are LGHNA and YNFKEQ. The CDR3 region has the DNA TGTGCCAGCAGCCAAGACGGGGGGGCCCAGTACTTC. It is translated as CASSQDGGAQYF.

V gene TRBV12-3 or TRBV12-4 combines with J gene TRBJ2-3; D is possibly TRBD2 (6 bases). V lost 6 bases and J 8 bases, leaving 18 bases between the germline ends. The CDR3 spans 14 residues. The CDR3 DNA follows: TGTGCCAGCAGGGCCGGGACGGCCGGGAGTACGCAGTATTTT. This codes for CASRAGTAGSTQYF.

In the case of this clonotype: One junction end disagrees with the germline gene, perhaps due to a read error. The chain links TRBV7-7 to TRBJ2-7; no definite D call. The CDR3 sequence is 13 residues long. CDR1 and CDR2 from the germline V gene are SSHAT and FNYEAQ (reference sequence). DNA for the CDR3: TGTGCTAGCAGCGCCGGAACGCATCGCGGGCAGTACTTC. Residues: CASSAGTHRGQYF.

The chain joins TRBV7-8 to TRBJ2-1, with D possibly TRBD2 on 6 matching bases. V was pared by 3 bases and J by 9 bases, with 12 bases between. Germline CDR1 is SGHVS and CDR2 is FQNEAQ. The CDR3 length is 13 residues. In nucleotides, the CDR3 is TGTGCCAGCAGCTTTCTAGCGTTGGGTGAGCAGTTCTTC. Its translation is CASSFLALGEQFF. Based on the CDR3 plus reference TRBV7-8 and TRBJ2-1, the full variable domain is GAGVSQSPRYKVAKRGQDVALRCDPISGHVSLFWYQQALGQGPEFLTYFQNEAQLDKSGLPSDRFFAERPEGSVSTLKIQRTQQEDSAVYLCASSFLALGEQFFGPGTRLTVL.

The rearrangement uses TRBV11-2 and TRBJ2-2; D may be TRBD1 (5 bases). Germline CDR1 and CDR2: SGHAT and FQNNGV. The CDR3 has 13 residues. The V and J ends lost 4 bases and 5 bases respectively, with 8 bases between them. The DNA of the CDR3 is TGTGCCAGCAGCTCAGGGTGGACCGGGGAGCTGTTTTTT. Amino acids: CASSSGWTGELFF.

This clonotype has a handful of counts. The CDR3 spells CASTRTGQVNTEAFF. CDR3 DNA sequence: TGTGCCAGCACCCGCACGGGACAGGTGAACACTGAAGCTTTCTTT. J is TRBJ1-1 and V is TRBV9, with 8 bases lining up with TRBD1. The V segment lost 6 bases and the J segment 0 bases; nucleotides outside the gene matches: 7. The V gene's germline CDR1 is SGDLS and CDR2 YYNGEE. The CDR3 is 15 residues long.

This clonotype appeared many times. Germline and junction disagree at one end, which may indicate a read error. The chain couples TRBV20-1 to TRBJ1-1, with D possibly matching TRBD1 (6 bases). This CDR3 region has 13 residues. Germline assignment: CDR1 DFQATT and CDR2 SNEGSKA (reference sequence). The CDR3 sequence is CSARGGGNPEAFF. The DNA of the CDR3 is TGCAGTGCTAGGGGAGGGGGGAACCCTGAAGCTTTCTTT.

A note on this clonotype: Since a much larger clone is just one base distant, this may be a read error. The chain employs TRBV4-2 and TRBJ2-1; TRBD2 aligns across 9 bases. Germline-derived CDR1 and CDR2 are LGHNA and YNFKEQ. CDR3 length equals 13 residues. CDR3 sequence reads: CASSPGLANEQCF. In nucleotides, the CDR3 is TGTGCCAGCAGCCCGGGACTAGCAAATGAGCAGTGCTTC.